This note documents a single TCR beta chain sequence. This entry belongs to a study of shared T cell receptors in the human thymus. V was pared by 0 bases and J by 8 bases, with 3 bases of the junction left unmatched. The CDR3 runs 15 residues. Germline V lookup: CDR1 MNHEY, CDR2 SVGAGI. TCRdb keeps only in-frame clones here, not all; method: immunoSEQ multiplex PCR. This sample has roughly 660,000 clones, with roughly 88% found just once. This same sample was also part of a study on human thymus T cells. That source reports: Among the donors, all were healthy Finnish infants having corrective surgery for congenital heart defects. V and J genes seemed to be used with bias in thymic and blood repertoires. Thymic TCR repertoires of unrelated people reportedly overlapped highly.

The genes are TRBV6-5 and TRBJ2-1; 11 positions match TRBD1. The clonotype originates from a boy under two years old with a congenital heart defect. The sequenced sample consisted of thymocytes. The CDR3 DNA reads TGTGCCAGCAGTTACTCCGGGACAGGGGGGCATGAGCAGTTCTTC. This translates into CASSYSGTGGHEQFF.